This TCR beta chain was recorded in a study of T cells in Graves' hyperthyroidism and ophthalmopathy. RNA transcripts gave rise to amplified TCR beta CDR3 regions. The HTBI set primed first-round TCR CDR3 RT-PCR. TCRdb re-derived calls from the multiplex PCR reads in MiXCR, one entry per CDR3 protein. The sample shows a few hundred thousand distinct CDR3 sequences, around 46% of them seen only once. Study conclusions and caveats: A model of 13 V-J features distinguished ophthalmopathy from stable hyperthyroidism.

Trimming cost V 6 bases and J 3 bases, with 18 bases left between them. The CDR3 totals 15 residues. The germline gives CDR1 SNHLY, CDR2 FYNNEI. Patients counted as stable if ophthalmopathy did not develop within 18 months. With respect to this clonotype: Antigen unknown. This may stem from a read error, because a much larger clone lies one nucleotide away.

The sequencing sample was made of peripheral blood or thyroid tissue (not recorded which). The genes are TRBV2 and TRBJ2-7; maybe TRBD2 (5 bases). This clonotype originated in a young woman with Graves' hyperthyroidism. The CDR3 loop is CASSQDWGVDYEQYF. CDR3 DNA: TGTGCCAGCAGCCAAGACTGGGGAGTTGACTACGAGCAGTACTTC.